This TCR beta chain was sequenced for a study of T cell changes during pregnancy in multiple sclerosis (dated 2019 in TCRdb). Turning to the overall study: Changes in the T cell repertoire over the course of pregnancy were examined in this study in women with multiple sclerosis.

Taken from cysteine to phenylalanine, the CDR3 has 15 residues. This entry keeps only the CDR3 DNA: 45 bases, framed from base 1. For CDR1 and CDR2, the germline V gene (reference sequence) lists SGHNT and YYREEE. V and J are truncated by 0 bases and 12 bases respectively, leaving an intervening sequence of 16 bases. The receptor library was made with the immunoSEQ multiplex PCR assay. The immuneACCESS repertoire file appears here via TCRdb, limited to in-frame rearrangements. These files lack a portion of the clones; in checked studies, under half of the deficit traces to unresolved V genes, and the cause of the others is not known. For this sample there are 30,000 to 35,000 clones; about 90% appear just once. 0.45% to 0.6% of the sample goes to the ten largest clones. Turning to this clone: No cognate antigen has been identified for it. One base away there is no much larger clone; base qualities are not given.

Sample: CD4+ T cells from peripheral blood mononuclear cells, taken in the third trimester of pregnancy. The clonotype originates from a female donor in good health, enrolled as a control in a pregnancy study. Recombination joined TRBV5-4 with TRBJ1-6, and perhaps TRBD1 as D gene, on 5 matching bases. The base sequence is TGTGCCAGCAGCTTGGAGGGGAAGGGGATCGTACCCCTCCACTTT. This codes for CASSLEGKGIVPLHF. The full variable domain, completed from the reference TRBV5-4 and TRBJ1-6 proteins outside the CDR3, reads ETGVTQSPTHLIKTRGQQVTLRCSSQSGHNTVSWYQQALGQGPQFIFQYYREEENGRGNFPPRFSGLQFPNYSSELNVNALELDDSALYLCASSLEGKGIVPLHFGNGTRLTVT.